This T cell receptor (beta chain) came from a study of blood T cell repertoires in COVID-19. On the study more broadly: The origin of the acute and convalescent COVID-19 samples was the United States, Italy and Spain. In each case, the material was cDNA or gDNA derived from T cells, B-cell-depleted T cells, or PBMCs.

Seattle researchers signed up patients amid active infection and tracked them longitudinally. Sequenced by immunoSEQ multiplex PCR; TCRdb stores in-frame clones only, minus some. The data show 200,000 to 250,000 clones, around nine tenths seen once. Germline V gives CDR1 LNHDA, CDR2 SQIVND (reference sequence). This CDR3 contains 15 residues. V lost 1 base and J 7 bases, leaving 16 bases between the germline ends. The V gene is TRBV19, the J gene TRBJ1-2; D gene ambiguous. Material for sequencing was peripheral blood. The receptor was derived from a man aged 55 to 70 with COVID-19, enrolled during active disease. CDR3 DNA: TGTGCCAGTAGTATAGCGGCGGGAACTCCGGCTGGCTACACCTTC. This gives the protein CASSIAAGTPAGYTF. Variable domain in full (rest from reference TRBV19 and TRBJ1-2): DGGITQSPKYLFRKEGQNVTLSCEQNLNHDAMYWYRQDPGQGLRLIYYSQIVNDFQKGDIAEGYSVSREKKESFPLTVTSAQKNPTAFYLCASSIAAGTPAGYTFGSGTRLTVV.